The clone carrying this TCR beta chain has just a few counts. Assay used: immunoSEQ multiplex PCR; TCRdb lists only in-frame clones, some missing. The sample lists 260,000 or so clones; around 87% were seen once. The data stem from a study of cytomegalovirus exposure and HLA in healthy donors. V lost 5 bases and J lost 0, with 17 bases in between. This CDR3 has 17 residues. CDR1 and CDR2 (germline): LNHDA, SQIVND (reference sequence). The gene calls are TRBV19 and TRBJ1-3; unclear D gene. The origin of this receptor is a young man in good health and CMV-seronegative. Input material: PBMCs. The CDR3 region is CASSRWQSVASGNTIYF. CDR3 coding DNA: TGTGCCAGTAGTCGTTGGCAGTCTGTCGCCTCTGGAAACACCATATATTTT.